The 26 T cell receptor beta chains presented below share a single source sample, sequenced in a study of T cell repertoires in cytomegalovirus infection. MiXCR, applied by TCRdb to the reads, yields one record per CDR3 protein. This sample has about 920,000 distinct CDR3 sequences; under 40% occur once, and the top ten carry under 15%. The antigens for these receptors are not known. Here the sequenced sample was cultured CD8+ T cells from PBMCs, taken from culture after CMV antigen stimulation. Receptor source: a human donor in good health (CMV status not recorded). Some clones in this sample may be carry-over from other donors' samples.

The sample holds a few counts of this clonotype. CDR3 sequence: CASSQGSNRWQFF. The CDR3 coding sequence is TGTGCCAGCAGCCAAGGGTCGAACAGATGGCAGTTCTTC. V is TRBV14 and J is TRBJ2-1; D gene ambiguous. Per the germline V gene, CDR1 is SGHDN and CDR2 is FVKESK. This CDR3 region has 13 residues. The germline V and J ends were trimmed by 1 base and 12 bases, with 13 bases remaining between them.

The rearrangement joins TRBV7-9 to TRBJ2-5; D might be TRBD2 (5 bases). The CDR3 has 15 amino acids. Looked up from germline, CDR1 is SEHNR and CDR2 is FQNEAQ (reference sequence). The V and J ends lost 6 bases and 5 bases respectively, with 19 bases between them. CDR3 sequence: CASRFELSPGETQYF. Written as DNA, the CDR3 is TGTGCCAGCAGATTTGAGTTGAGTCCGGGGGAGACCCAGTACTTC.

This clonotype was counted between two and nine times. The chain has TRBV29-1 and TRBJ1-1; D gene ambiguous. V gave up 4 bases and J gave up 1 base, with 7 bases separating them. The V gene's germline CDR1 is SQVTM and CDR2 ANQGSEA. CDR3 size: 12 residues. The CDR3 DNA sequence: TGCAGCGTTGTTAGGGAGAACACTGAAGCTTTCTTT. It codes for CSVVRENTEAFF.

This clonotype was recorded a few times. The gene calls are TRBV6-2 or TRBV6-3 and TRBJ2-1; 9 bases align to TRBD2. This CDR3 comprises 21 residues. Unmatched junction bases numbered 17, after V lost 2 bases and J lost 0 bases. Germline-derived CDR1 and CDR2 are MNHEY and SVGEGT. The CDR3 DNA is TGTGCCAGCAGTTACCCGGACAGCCTAGCGGGGCTGACGAGCTCCTACAATGAGCAGTTCTTC. Its protein is CASSYPDSLAGLTSSYNEQFF.

This clonotype was recorded a few times. This chain uses TRBV6-5 with TRBJ2-1; possibly TRBD1 for D (5 bases). In germline, CDR1 is MNHEY, CDR2 SVGAGI. Deletions cut 4 bases from V and 8 bases from J, with 9 bases between. The CDR3 sequence is 12 residues long. CDR3 coding DNA: TGTGCCAGCAGTTCAGGGTTGGATGAGCAGTTCTTC. Protein sequence: CASSSGLDEQFF.

This clonotype appeared many times. J is TRBJ1-5 and V is TRBV12-3 or TRBV12-4; D not resolved. Trimming pared 1 base from V and 3 bases from J, leaving 7 bases between. The CDR3 contains 14 residues. The DNA for the CDR3 is TGTGCCAGCAGTTTAGGCAGGCTCAATCAGCCCCAGCATTTT. It is translated as CASSLGRLNQPQHF.

This clonotype was recorded a few times. V and J are TRBV11-2 and TRBJ2-7; possible D gene TRBD1, 5 bases. V gave up 5 bases and J gave up 0 bases, with 14 bases separating them. This CDR3 has 15 residues. The germline CDR1 and CDR2 sequences are SGHAT and FQNNGV. The CDR3 reads CASSTGIRSSYEQYV. DNA for the CDR3: TGTGCCAGCAGCACAGGAATTCGTAGCTCCTACGAGCAGTACGTC.

The chain joins TRBV12-3 or TRBV12-4 to TRBJ2-2; 9 bases align to TRBD1. This CDR3 region has 19 residues. Trimming cost V 3 bases and J 5 bases; bases outside gene matches: 16. The CDR3 reads CASSFTPGTGSLWTGELFF. The DNA for the CDR3 is TGTGCCAGCAGTTTCACCCCCGGGACAGGGTCGCTGTGGACCGGGGAGCTGTTTTTT.

This clonotype was seen repeatedly, ten times or more. This chain joins TRBV7-8 and TRBJ2-5; TRBD1 matches at 10 bases. The CDR3 has 15 amino acids. Germline lookup yields CDR1 SGHVS and CDR2 FQNEAQ. V lost 4 bases and J lost 4; bases outside the gene matches: 6. This CDR3 reads CASSWDRGGLETQYF. The CDR3 DNA is TGTGCCAGCAGCTGGGACAGGGGAGGTTTAGAGACCCAGTACTTC.

The chain couples TRBV27 to TRBJ2-1, with 8 nucleotides matching TRBD2. Germline values: CDR1 MNHEY, CDR2 SMNVEV (reference sequence). V gave up 5 bases and J gave up 5 bases; unmatched junction bases: 5. This CDR3 region has 14 residues. CDR3 bases: TGTGCCAGCAGTCAGCGGGGGATCAACAATGAGCAGTTCTTC. This codes for CASSQRGINNEQFF.

The J gene is TRBJ2-5, the V gene TRBV20-1; the match to TRBD1 covers 8 bases. Per germline, CDR1 DFQATT and CDR2 SNEGSKA (reference sequence). This CDR3 region has 15 residues. The junction had 12 bases not matched to a gene; V was cut back by 4 bases and J by 5 bases. The CDR3 nucleotides read TGCAGTGCTACCTCACGCGGACAGGGCCGCGAGACCCAGTACTTC. Its translation: CSATSRGQGRETQYF.

This clonotype has a count of ten or more. The rearrangement links TRBV7-3 to TRBJ2-2; the D is unclear. Trimming shortened V by 11 bases and J by 7 bases, and 2 bases separated the two germline ends. The CDR3 runs to 8 residues. CDR1 and CDR2 (germline): SGHTA, FQGTGA. The CDR3 loop is CAGGELFF. The CDR3 bases are TGTGCCGGCGGGGAGCTGTTTTTT.

This clonotype was counted only a few times. J is TRBJ1-2 and V is TRBV6-5, with D perhaps TRBD1 (6 bases). There are 14 residues in the CDR3. The germline gives CDR1 MNHEY, CDR2 SVGAGI. Between the trimmed V and J ends, which lost 0 bases and 8 bases, there was a span of 13 bases. The CDR3 DNA is TGTGCCAGCAGTTACTCCGGGGGGGCAAGGGGCTACACCTTC. Translating gives CASSYSGGARGYTF.

A word on this clonotype: One end of the junction varies from germline; a read error may be responsible. The chain uses TRBV7-4 and TRBJ2-5; 12 nucleotides align to TRBD1. CDR1 is SGHVT and CDR2 is SQSDAQ in the germline V gene. This CDR3 spans 17 amino acids. DNA of the CDR3: TGTGCCAGCAGCTTAGGGGACAGGGGGCGACGGCAAGAGACCCACTACTTC. Its translation: CASSLGDRGRRQETHYF.

The chain employs TRBV6-5 and TRBJ2-5; 7 bases line up with TRBD1. CDR1 and CDR2 (germline): MNHEY, SVGAGI. After removal of 0 bases from V and 5 bases from J, the junction contained 9 bases not matched to a gene. The CDR3 totals 16 residues. CDR3 amino acids: CASSYSVTGVEETQYF. CDR3 DNA: TGTGCCAGCAGTTACTCGGTAACAGGGGTAGAGGAGACCCAGTACTTC.

For this clonotype: Compared with germline, one end of the junction differs, possibly owing to a read error. The V gene is TRBV19, the J gene TRBJ2-1, with 7 bases lining up with TRBD1. CDR1 LNHDA and CDR2 SQIVND come from the germline V gene (reference sequence). CDR3 length: 13 amino acids. The CDR3 DNA reads as TGTGCCAGTACTCCGGGACAGTACAAAGAGCAGTTCTTC. Amino acids: CASTPGQYKEQFF. Combining the CDR3 with reference TRBV19 and TRBJ2-1 gives the whole variable domain DGGITQSPKYLFRKEGQNVTLSCEQNLNHDAMYWYRQDPGQGLRLIYYSQIVNDFQKGDIAEGYSVSREKKESFPLTVTSAQKNPTAFYLCASTPGQYKEQFFGPGTRLTVL.

The V and J genes are TRBV9 and TRBJ2-4; D uncertain. Germline values: CDR1 SGDLS, CDR2 YYNGEE. The CDR3 contains 15 residues. Trimming shortened V by 0 bases and J by 0 bases, and 7 bases separated the two germline ends. The CDR3 sequence is CASSVDGVAKNIQYF. In DNA form, the CDR3 reads TGTGCCAGCAGCGTAGATGGGGTAGCCAAAAACATTCAGTACTTC.

The chain links TRBV6-5 to TRBJ2-3; 14 bases are shared with TRBD2. Germline V CDR1 and CDR2: MNHEY, SVGAGI. V gave up 5 bases and J gave up 6 bases; unmatched junction bases: 7. This CDR3 contains 16 residues. CDR3 nucleotides: TGTGCCAGCAGTCCCTTGGGACTAGCGGGGGCTGATACGCAGTATTTT. This sequence encodes CASSPLGLAGADTQYF.

V is TRBV4-1 and J is TRBJ2-2; TRBD1 is a possible D gene (6 bases). The V gene's germline CDR1 is MGHRA and CDR2 YSYEKL. Trimming shortened V by 3 bases and J by 8 bases, and 16 bases separated the two germline ends. This CDR3 has 15 residues. DNA for the CDR3: TGCGCCAGCAGCCATCATCAGGGGTCCTCGGGGGAGCTGTTTTTT. It is translated as CASSHHQGSSGELFF.

CDR3 region: CASSYLRTALPTDTQYF. The CDR3 DNA is TGTGCCAGCAGTTACCTCAGGACAGCCCTACCCACAGATACGCAGTATTTT. The V call is TRBV6-5, the J call TRBJ2-3; the D gene is possibly TRBD1 (6 bases). V lost 2 bases to trimming and J lost 2 bases, with 17 bases between them. This CDR3 is built from 17 residues. The germline V gene encodes CDR1 MNHEY and CDR2 SVGAGI.

The chain employs TRBV27 and TRBJ2-3, with TRBD2 matching 8 bases. The V gene's germline CDR1 is MNHEY and CDR2 SMNVEV (reference sequence). This CDR3 region has 15 residues. V lost 4 bases, J lost 5 bases, and 8 bases stayed unmatched. CDR3 amino acids: CASSYQRGRGDTQYF. Here the CDR3 DNA reads TGTGCCAGCAGTTACCAGCGGGGGCGGGGAGATACGCAGTATTTT.

The chain links TRBV6-6 to TRBJ1-2; D is uncertain. Germline CDR1 and CDR2: MNHNY and SVGAGI (reference sequence). The V and J ends lost 2 bases and 3 bases respectively, with 13 bases between them. CDR3 length equals 15 residues. CDR3 in DNA: TGTGCCAGCAGTTACCCCCCGGGTAGTGACTATGGCTACACCTTC. Amino acids: CASSYPPGSDYGYTF.

The V call is TRBV13, the J call TRBJ2-3, with TRBD2 matching over 10 bases. Germline loops: CDR1 PRHDT, CDR2 FYEKMQ (reference sequence). The V segment lost 5 bases and the J segment 6 bases; nucleotides outside the gene matches: 20. The CDR3 consists of 19 residues. The chain's CDR3 is CASSPPPPSSGGTGDTQYF. CDR3 coding DNA: TGTGCCAGCAGCCCACCGCCCCCTAGTAGCGGGGGGACGGGGGATACGCAGTATTTT.

The chain carries TRBV30 and TRBJ1-5, with D tentatively TRBD1 (6 bases). Trimming shortened V by 3 bases and J by 1 base, and 16 bases separated the two germline ends. Germline CDR1 GTSNPN, CDR2 SVGIG (reference sequence). The CDR3 loop spans 16 amino acids. CDR3 amino acids: CAWSPRGYGSNQPQHF. CDR3 DNA: TGTGCCTGGAGCCCCAGGGGATACGGGAGCAATCAGCCCCAGCATTTT.

The chain couples TRBV6-5 to TRBJ2-1, with TRBD1 as a possible D gene (5 bases). The CDR3 is made up of 15 amino acids. From germline, CDR1 is MNHEY and CDR2 SVGAGI. Trimming took 8 bases from V and 7 from J, leaving 21 bases between them. The CDR3 DNA reads as TGTGCCAGCGCTCGTGGGTCAGGGCGAAGTAATGAGCAGTTCTTC. This gives the protein CASARGSGRSNEQFF.

This clonotype was counted a few times. This chain joins TRBV27 and TRBJ1-5, with 11 positions matching TRBD1. The CDR3 totals 18 residues. Germline-derived CDR1 and CDR2 are MNHEY and SMNVEV (reference sequence). The ends lost 6 bases at V and 4 bases at J; junction bases unmatched: 14. The CDR3 DNA reads as TGTGCCAGCAGCCCCTACCCCTCCGGGACAGGGGGTAATCAGCCCCAGCATTTT. This codes for CASSPYPSGTGGNQPQHF.